The subject of this entry is one TCR beta chain. Its antigen is currently unknown. This specimen belongs to a study of cytomegalovirus exposure and HLA in healthy donors. Overall study: HLA-typed donors were the source of 83 million or so unique TCRs held in an early data release. Findings and caveats of the study: Listed as cytomegalovirus-associated were more than 150 TCR beta chains. TCR beta V- and J-gene trimming was later associated with a missense DCLRE1C variant. In vitro confirmation showed three CMV-associated chains to be CMV antigen specific.

Vbeta (60) and Jbeta (13) primers were used in the PCR. Method: immunoSEQ multiplex PCR; TCRdb's copy keeps in-frame clones and lacks some. The repertoire holds over 100,000 clones, with around 66% as singletons. Germline trimming cut 0 bases from V and 6 bases from J; bases unmatched to any gene: 5. CDR1 and CDR2 (germline): SEHNR, FQNEAQ (reference sequence). The CDR3 runs 15 residues. The V call is TRBV7-9, the J call TRBJ2-1; the match to TRBD2 covers 7 bases. Sequencing was performed on PBMCs. The TCR sequence derives from a woman in her 40s in good health and CMV-seropositive. CDR3 loop: CASSLAGGPGNEQFF. The CDR3 DNA is TGTGCCAGCAGCTTAGCGGGAGGGCCCGGCAATGAGCAGTTCTTC.